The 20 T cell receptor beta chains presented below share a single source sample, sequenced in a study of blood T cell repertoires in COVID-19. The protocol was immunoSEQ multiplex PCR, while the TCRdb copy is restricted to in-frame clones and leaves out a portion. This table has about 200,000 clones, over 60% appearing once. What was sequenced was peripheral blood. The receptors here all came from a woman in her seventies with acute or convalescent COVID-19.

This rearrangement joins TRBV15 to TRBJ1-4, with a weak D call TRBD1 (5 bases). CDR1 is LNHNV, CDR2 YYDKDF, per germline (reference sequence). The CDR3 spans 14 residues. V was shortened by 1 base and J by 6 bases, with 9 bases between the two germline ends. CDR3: CATSRVGGDEKLFF. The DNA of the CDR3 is TGTGCCACCAGCAGAGTGGGGGGAGATGAAAAACTGTTTTTT.

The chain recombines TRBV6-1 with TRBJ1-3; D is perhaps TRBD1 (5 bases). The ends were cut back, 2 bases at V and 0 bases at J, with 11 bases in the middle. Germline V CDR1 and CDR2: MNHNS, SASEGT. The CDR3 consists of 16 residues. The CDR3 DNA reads TGTGCCAGCAGTGAATCTACGGGACTCTCTGGAAACACCATATATTTT. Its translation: CASSESTGLSGNTIYF.

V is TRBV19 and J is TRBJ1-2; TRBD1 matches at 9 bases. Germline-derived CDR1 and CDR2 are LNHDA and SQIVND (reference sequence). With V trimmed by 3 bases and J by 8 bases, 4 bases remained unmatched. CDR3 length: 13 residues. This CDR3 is CASSIADRGGYTF. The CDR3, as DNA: TGTGCCAGTAGTATCGCGGACAGGGGCGGCTACACCTTC.

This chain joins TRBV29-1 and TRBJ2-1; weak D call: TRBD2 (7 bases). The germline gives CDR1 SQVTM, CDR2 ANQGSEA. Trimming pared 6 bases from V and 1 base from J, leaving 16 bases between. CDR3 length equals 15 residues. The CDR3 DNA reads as TGCAGCGTGGGGGGGGGCAGGAGATCCTACAATGAGCAGTTCTTC. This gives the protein CSVGGGRRSYNEQFF.

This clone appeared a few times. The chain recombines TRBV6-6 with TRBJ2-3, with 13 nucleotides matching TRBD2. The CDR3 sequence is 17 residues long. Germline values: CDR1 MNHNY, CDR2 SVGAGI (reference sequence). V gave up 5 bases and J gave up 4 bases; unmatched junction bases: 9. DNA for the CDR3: TGTGCCAGCAGTCTACTGACTAGCGGGAGGAGGGCAGATACGCAGTATTTT. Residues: CASSLLTSGRRADTQYF.

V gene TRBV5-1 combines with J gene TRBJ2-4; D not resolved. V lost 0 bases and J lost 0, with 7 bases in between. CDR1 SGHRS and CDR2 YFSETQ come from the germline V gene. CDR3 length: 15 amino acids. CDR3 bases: TGCGCCAGCAGCTTGGGCGGTCTAGCCAAAAACATTCAGTACTTC. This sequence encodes CASSLGGLAKNIQYF.

The CDR3 protein is CASSLTAAGDEKLFF. The CDR3 DNA reads as TGTGCCAGCTCACTTACAGCGGCGGGGGATGAAAAACTGTTTTTT. The rearrangement links TRBV18 to TRBJ1-4; tentatively, D is TRBD1 (5 bases). This CDR3 contains 15 residues. V lost 4 bases, J lost 6 bases, and 15 bases lay in between. The germline CDR1 and CDR2 sequences are KGHSH and LQKENI.

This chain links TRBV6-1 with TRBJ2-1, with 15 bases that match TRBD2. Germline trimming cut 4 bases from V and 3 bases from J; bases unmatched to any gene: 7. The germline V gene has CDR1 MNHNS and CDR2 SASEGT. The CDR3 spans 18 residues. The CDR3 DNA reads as TGTGCCAGCAGTGGGACTAGCGGGAGGGCCGGTCGCTACAATGAGCAGTTCTTC. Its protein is CASSGTSGRAGRYNEQFF.

The CDR3 protein is CASRPAGSSYEQYF. CDR3 nucleotide sequence: TGTGCCAGCAGGCCAGCGGGAAGCTCCTACGAGCAGTACTTC. V is TRBV3-1 (or the pseudogene TRBV3-2) and J is TRBJ2-7, with 7 bases that match TRBD2. Germline V gene data show CDR1 as LGHDT and CDR2 as YNNKEL (reference sequence). This CDR3 has 14 residues. V shed 6 bases and J 0 bases; nucleotides not matched to a gene: 5.

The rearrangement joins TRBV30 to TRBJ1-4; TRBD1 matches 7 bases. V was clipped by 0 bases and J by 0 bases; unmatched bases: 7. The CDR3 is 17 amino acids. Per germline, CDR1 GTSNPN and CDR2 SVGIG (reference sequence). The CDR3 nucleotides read TGTGCCTGGAGTGTAGGCAGGGGGTATGCAACTAATGAAAAACTGTTTTTT. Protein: CAWSVGRGYATNEKLFF.

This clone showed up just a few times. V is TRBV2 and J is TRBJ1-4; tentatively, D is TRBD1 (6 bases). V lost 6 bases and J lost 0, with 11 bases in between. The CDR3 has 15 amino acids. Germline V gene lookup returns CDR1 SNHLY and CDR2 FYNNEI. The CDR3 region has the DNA TGTGCCAGCAGAGGGACATCCGCAACTAATGAAAAACTGTTTTTT. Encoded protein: CASRGTSATNEKLFF.

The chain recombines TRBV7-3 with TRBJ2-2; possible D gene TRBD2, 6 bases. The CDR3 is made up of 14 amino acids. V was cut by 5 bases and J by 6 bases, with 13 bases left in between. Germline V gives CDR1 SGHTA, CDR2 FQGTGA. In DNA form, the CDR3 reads TGTGCCAGCAGCACAAACGGGGGACCCGGGGAGCTGTTTTTT. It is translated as CASSTNGGPGELFF.

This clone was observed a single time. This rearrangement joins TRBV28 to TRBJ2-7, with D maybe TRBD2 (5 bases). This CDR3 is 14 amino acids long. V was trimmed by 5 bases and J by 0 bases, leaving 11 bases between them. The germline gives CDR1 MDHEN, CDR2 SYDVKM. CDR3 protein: CASSRTPSSYEQYF. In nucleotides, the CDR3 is TGTGCCAGCAGTCGGACTCCCAGCTCCTACGAGCAGTACTTC.

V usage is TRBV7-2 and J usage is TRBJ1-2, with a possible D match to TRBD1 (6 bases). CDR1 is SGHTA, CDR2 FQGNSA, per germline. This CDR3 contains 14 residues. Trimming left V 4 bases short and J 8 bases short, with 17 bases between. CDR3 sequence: CASSSSTGFRGYTF. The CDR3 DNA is TGTGCCAGCAGCTCCTCCACAGGGTTCCGAGGCTACACCTTC.

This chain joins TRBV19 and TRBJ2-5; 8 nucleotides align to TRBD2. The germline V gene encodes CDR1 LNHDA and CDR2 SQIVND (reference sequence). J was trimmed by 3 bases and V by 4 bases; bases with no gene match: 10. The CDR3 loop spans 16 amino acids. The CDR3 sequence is CASSTRPSGSKETQYF. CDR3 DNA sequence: TGTGCCAGTAGTACCCGTCCCAGCGGGAGTAAAGAGACCCAGTACTTC.

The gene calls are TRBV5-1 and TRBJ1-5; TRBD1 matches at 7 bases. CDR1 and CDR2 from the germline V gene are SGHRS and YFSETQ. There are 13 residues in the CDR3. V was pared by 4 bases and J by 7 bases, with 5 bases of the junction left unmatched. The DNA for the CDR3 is TGCGCCAGCAGCAGCTCAGGGGGACAGCCCCAGCATTTT. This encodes CASSSSGGQPQHF.

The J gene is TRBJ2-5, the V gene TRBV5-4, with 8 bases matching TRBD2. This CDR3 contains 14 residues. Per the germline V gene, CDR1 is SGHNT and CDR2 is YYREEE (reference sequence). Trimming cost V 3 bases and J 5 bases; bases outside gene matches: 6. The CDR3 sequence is CASSSSGRGETQYF. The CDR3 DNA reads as TGTGCCAGCAGCTCGTCCGGGAGGGGGGAGACCCAGTACTTC. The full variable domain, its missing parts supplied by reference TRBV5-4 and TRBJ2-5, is ETGVTQSPTHLIKTRGQQVTLRCSSQSGHNTVSWYQQALGQGPQFIFQYYREEENGRGNFPPRFSGLQFPNYSSELNVNALELDDSALYLCASSSSGRGETQYFGPGTRLLVL.

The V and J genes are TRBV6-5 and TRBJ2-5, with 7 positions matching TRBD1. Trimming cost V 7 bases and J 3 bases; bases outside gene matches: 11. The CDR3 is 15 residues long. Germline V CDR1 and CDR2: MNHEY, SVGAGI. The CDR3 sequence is CASKKYRQGEETQYF. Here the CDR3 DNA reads TGTGCCAGCAAAAAATATCGACAGGGCGAAGAGACCCAGTACTTC.

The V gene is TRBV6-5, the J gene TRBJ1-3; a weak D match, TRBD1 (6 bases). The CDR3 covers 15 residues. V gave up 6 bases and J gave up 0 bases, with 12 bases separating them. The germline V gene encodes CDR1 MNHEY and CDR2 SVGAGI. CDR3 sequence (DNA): TGTGCCAGCAGCCCAGGGGCCAGCTCTGGAAACACCATATATTTT. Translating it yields CASSPGASSGNTIYF.

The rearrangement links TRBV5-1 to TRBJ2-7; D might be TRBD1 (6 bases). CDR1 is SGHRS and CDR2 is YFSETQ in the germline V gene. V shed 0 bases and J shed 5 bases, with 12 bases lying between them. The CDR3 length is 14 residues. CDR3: CASSLGYRVNEQYF. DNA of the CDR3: TGCGCCAGCAGCTTGGGCTACAGGGTGAACGAGCAGTACTTC.